This T cell receptor (beta chain) derives from a study of T cells in Graves' hyperthyroidism and ophthalmopathy. Study-wide background: The authors collected peripheral blood at initial diagnosis, before any treatment.

Among the patients, aged 18 to 65, hyperthyroidism was newly diagnosed and had lasted under 2 months. Diagnoses were made from clinical symptoms, serum measures (thyroxine and TRAb), thyroid ultrasound and orbital computed tomography. Amplified TCR beta CDR3 regions derived from RNA transcripts. The primer set for the first-round RT-PCR of the TCR CDR3 was HTBI. TCRdb used MiXCR to reprocess the multiplex PCR reads, holding one entry per CDR3 protein. The table includes 250,000 to 300,000 distinct CDR3 sequences, around 15% detected once. This clonotype was recorded at least ten times. Its cognate antigen is unknown. Overall study findings and caveats: Ophthalmopathy was identified by the model a median approximately 6.9 months ahead of onset.

The CDR3 consists of 12 residues. Per germline, CDR1 MDHEN and CDR2 SYDVKM. V was cut by 1 base and J by 11 bases, with 10 bases left in between. Sequencing was performed on blood. This clonotype was obtained from a woman between 45 and 60 years old with Graves' hyperthyroidism that later progressed to Graves' ophthalmopathy. This chain uses TRBV28 with TRBJ2-3, with unresolved D. The CDR3 loop is CASSLLLLEQYF. The CDR3 nucleotides are TGTGCCAGCAGTTTATTGTTACTGGAGCAGTATTTT. Full variable domain (outside the CDR3, taken from reference TRBV28 and TRBJ2-3): DVKVTQSSRYLVKRTGEKVFLECVQDMDHENMFWYRQDPGLGLRLIYFSYDVKMKEKGDIPEGYSVSREKKERFSLILESASTNQTSMYLCASSLLLLEQYFGPGTRLTVL.